The present entry profiles one T cell receptor (beta chain) with its context. Its antigen remains unknown. The source of the sample is a study of T cells after posttransplantation cyclophosphamide. Some clones are missing from TCRdb's copy, which holds only in-frame ones; the method was immunoSEQ multiplex PCR. The sample lists over 20,000 clones, approximately 98% seen once, with approximately 0.13% in the top ten. Regarding the study as a whole: TRB overlap between skin or GI tissue T cells and blood was limited.

The CDR3 contains 13 residues. Germline V gene data show CDR1 as MNHNY and CDR2 as SVGAGI (reference sequence). V shed 8 bases and J shed 1 base, with 11 bases lying between them. Cells defined as naive were viable CD3+CD4+ or CD3+CD8+ and CCR7+CD45RA+CD45RO-CD95-CD27+CD28+. On the day of bone marrow donation, the related graft donor provided peripheral blood. The specimen sequenced was naive CD4+ T cells sorted from PBMCs. This sequence originates from a man in his fifties or sixties in good health, CMV-negative, and a related stem cell transplant donor. This rearrangement joins TRBV6-6 to TRBJ1-1; D might be TRBD1 (5 bases). The CDR3 DNA is TGTGCCAGCGGGGACGGGAGGAACACTGAAGCTTTCTTT. Its translation: CASGDGRNTEAFF.